The count of the clone carrying this T cell receptor beta chain is one. Its antigen is currently unknown. Vbeta (60) and Jbeta (13) primers were used in the PCR. Profiling relied on immunoSEQ multiplex PCR, and the TCRdb table lists in-frame clones only, not all of them. This sample has tens of thousands of clones, with 65% to 80% found just once. This CDR3 contains 16 residues. The V gene's germline CDR1 is GTSNPN and CDR2 SVGIG (reference sequence). Trimming took off 0 bases at V and 0 bases at J, with 9 bases between the two ends. This record comes from a study of cytomegalovirus exposure and HLA in healthy donors. Study conclusions and caveats: CMV serostatus was the only recorded immune exposure for donors. Excluded: some indistinguishable V segments such as TRBV6-2 and TRBV6-3.

The sequence came from a man aged 25-40 years in good health and CMV-seropositive. Sequencing input: PBMCs. The chain recombines TRBV30 with TRBJ1-6; D is unresolved. The CDR3 DNA sequence: TGTGCCTGGAGTGTACGGTGGAGCTCCTATAATTCACCCCTCCACTTT. This encodes CAWSVRWSSYNSPLHF.